This TCR beta chain was recorded in a study of post-analysis software for immune sequencing data. Germline V gene data show CDR1 as LGHDT and CDR2 as YNNKEL (reference sequence). This CDR3 has 18 residues. After removal of 1 base from V and 0 bases from J, the junction contained 5 bases not matched to a gene. The authors incorporated unique molecular identifiers into the TCR beta cDNA libraries. TCRdb reanalysed the PCR reads using MiXCR and keeps one entry per CDR3 protein. The profile shows more than 450,000 distinct CDR3 sequences, around 44% of them singletons. Study-level findings and limits: Included in a set of a handful of TRBV segments more frequent in patients than controls were TRBV5-6, TRBV5-1 and TRBV20-1.

This clonotype was recorded only once. What it binds is unknown. Sequences were obtained from blood. This sequence originates from a girl between 5 and 17 years old with multiple sclerosis. The chain has TRBV3-1 and TRBJ2-6; 8 bases match TRBD1. CDR3 nucleotides: TGTGCCAGCAGCCAAGGCGGGACAGGAACCTCTGGGGCCAACGTCCTGACTTTC. Protein: CASSQGGTGTSGANVLTF.